A selection of T cell receptor beta chains follows, all from one sample in a study of T cell responses to AZD1222 COVID-19 vaccine. Sequencing was performed with immunoSEQ multiplex PCR; in TCRdb, only in-frame clones are kept and a portion is missing. The repertoire holds about 270,000 clones, with almost 95% as singletons. The sample consisted of peripheral blood, taken 28 days after the second AZD1222 dose. All receptors come from an adult who received the AZD1222 COVID-19 vaccine. Both conserved end residues are part of each CDR3. D genes are given only for firm matches. Clone size is shown for a subset of rows, as once, few, many or a class of expanded clone.

J gene	clone size	D gene	V gene	CDR3 protein	CDR3 DNA
TRBJ1-2	NA	TRBD1	TRBV3-1/TRBV3-2	CASSHRQGTNYGYTF	TGTGCCAGCAGCCACCGACAGGGGACCAACTATGGCTACACCTTC
TRBJ2-7	NA	TRBD2	TRBV27	CASRLAGGPSYEQYF	TGTGCCAGCAGACTAGCGGGAGGGCCATCCTACGAGCAGTACTTC
TRBJ2-7	NA	NA	TRBV18	CASSAAWTAYEQYF	TGTGCCAGCTCAGCAGCATGGACAGCCTACGAGCAGTACTTC
TRBJ1-6	NA	TRBD1	TRBV9	CASSDRGTGTSPLHF	TGTGCCAGCAGTGACCGGGGGACAGGGACTTCACCCCTCCACTTT
TRBJ1-4	NA	NA	TRBV28	CASRPQGRGEKLFF	TGTGCCAGCAGACCCCAGGGGCGTGGCGAAAAACTGTTTTTT
TRBJ1-2	once	NA	TRBV2	CASSVGSGYGYTF	TGTGCCAGCAGTGTCGGGTCCGGCTATGGCTACACCTTC
TRBJ2-1	NA	TRBD2	TRBV7-9	CASSYWGGEQFF	TGTGCCAGCAGCTACTGGGGGGGTGAGCAGTTCTTC
TRBJ2-7	NA	NA	TRBV4-1	CASRWSLGPYEQYF	TGCGCCAGCAGGTGGTCGTTGGGCCCCTACGAGCAGTACTTC
TRBJ2-1	few	NA	TRBV29-1	CSARDSLYNEQFF	TGCAGCGCCCGGGACTCACTATACAATGAGCAGTTCTTC
TRBJ2-5	NA	NA	TRBV15	CATSRDQGPYETQYF	TGTGCCACCAGCAGAGACCAGGGACCGTACGAGACCCAGTACTTC
TRBJ2-1	NA	NA	TRBV18	CASSPLTPSSYNEQFF	TGTGCCAGCTCACCCCTGACTCCGAGCTCCTACAATGAGCAGTTCTTC
TRBJ2-1	NA	NA	TRBV4-3	CASSQDGGDYNEQFF	TGCGCCAGCAGCCAAGATGGAGGGGACTACAATGAGCAGTTCTTC
TRBJ2-7	NA	NA	TRBV6-2/TRBV6-3	CASSWGPNEQYF	TGTGCCAGCAGCTGGGGGCCGAACGAGCAGTACTTC
TRBJ2-7	NA	NA	TRBV12-3/TRBV12-4	CASSLTGYEQYF	TGTGCCAGCAGTTTGACAGGCTACGAGCAGTACTTC
TRBJ1-2	NA	NA	TRBV7-9	CASSLSPGGGYTF	TGTGCCAGCAGCTTAAGTCCGGGAGGAGGCTACACCTTC
TRBJ1-5	NA	NA	TRBV28	CASSLTSSYQPQHF	TGTGCCAGCAGTTTGACCTCTTCTTATCAGCCCCAGCATTTT
TRBJ1-1	NA	TRBD1	TRBV7-9	CASSTYRDSLNTEAFF	TGTGCCAGCAGCACGTACCGGGACAGCTTAAACACTGAAGCTTTCTTT
TRBJ1-1	NA	TRBD1	TRBV19	CASSPGTGFTEAFF	TGTGCCAGTAGTCCCGGGACAGGGTTCACTGAAGCTTTCTTT
TRBJ1-6	few	NA	TRBV2	CASSEGWGTPLHF	TGTGCCAGCAGTGAAGGGTGGGGAACACCCCTCCACTTT
TRBJ1-4	NA	NA	TRBV6-5	CASRGEGNEKLFF	TGTGCCAGCAGGGGGGAGGGGAATGAAAAACTGTTTTTT
TRBJ2-7	NA	TRBD2	TRBV9	CASSVAGRDHEQYF	TGTGCCAGCAGCGTAGCTGGGAGGGATCACGAGCAGTACTTC
TRBJ1-2	NA	NA	TRBV5-1	CASSLGANYGYTF	TGCGCCAGCAGCTTGGGCGCAAACTATGGCTACACCTTC
TRBJ1-6	NA	NA	TRBV2	CASRRGKQSDSPLHF	TGTGCCAGCAGGAGGGGGAAACAGTCCGATTCACCCCTCCACTTT
TRBJ1-2	once	TRBD1	TRBV7-9	CASSEETRGRGGYTF	TGTGCCAGCAGTGAAGAGACCAGGGGGCGAGGGGGCTACACCTTC
TRBJ2-3	NA	NA	TRBV7-2	CASSLLVSADTQYF	TGTGCCAGCAGCCTACTAGTAAGCGCAGATACGCAGTATTTT
TRBJ2-5	NA	TRBD2	TRBV5-4	CASSLSSGRYQETQYF	TGTGCCAGCAGCTTGAGTAGCGGGAGGTACCAAGAGACCCAGTACTTC
TRBJ2-1	NA	NA	TRBV11-2	CASSHPWGNEQFF	TGTGCCAGCAGCCACCCTTGGGGCAATGAGCAGTTCTTC
TRBJ2-7	once	TRBD2	TRBV30	CAWSEGLGASGSRQYF	TGTGCCTGGAGTGAGGGTCTTGGGGCTAGCGGGTCCCGGCAGTACTTC
TRBJ1-6	NA	NA	TRBV28	CASSLIAGEPYNSPLHF	TGTGCCAGCAGTTTAATAGCGGGGGAACCCTATAATTCACCCCTCCACTTT
TRBJ1-1	NA	NA	TRBV28	CASRPPGPSLSAFF	TGTGCCAGCAGACCACCGGGACCATCGTTGAGCGCTTTCTTT
TRBJ2-5	NA	NA	TRBV29-1	CSGEGGQETQYF	TGCAGCGGTGAGGGCGGCCAAGAGACCCAGTACTTC
TRBJ2-1	NA	NA	TRBV23-1	CASRHHGEGPGRIGNEQFF	TGCGCCAGCAGGCACCACGGTGAGGGACCGGGACGGATCGGGAATGAGCAGTTCTTC
TRBJ2-3	NA	TRBD2	TRBV29-1	CSQGSSGARDTQYF	TGCAGCCAGGGGTCTAGCGGGGCCCGAGATACGCAGTATTTT
TRBJ2-3	NA	TRBD2	TRBV3-1/TRBV3-2	CASSQLREGSTDTQYF	TGTGCCAGCAGCCAGCTCAGGGAGGGGAGCACAGATACGCAGTATTTT
TRBJ2-7	few	NA	TRBV7-9	CASSLGLGSRSYEQYF	TGTGCCAGCAGCTTAGGCTTGGGCTCCAGGAGCTACGAGCAGTACTTC
TRBJ2-1	NA	NA	TRBV7-3	CASSLLLADEQFF	TGTGCCAGCAGCTTACTCCTAGCCGATGAGCAGTTCTTC
TRBJ1-1	once	TRBD1	TRBV5-1	CASSLAPNRGQLEWNTEAFF	TGCGCCAGCAGCTTGGCGCCTAACAGGGGGCAATTAGAGTGGAACACTGAAGCTTTCTTT
TRBJ2-7	NA	NA	TRBV3-1/TRBV3-2	CAVGHRDEQYF	TGTGCCGTGGGCCATAGGGACGAGCAGTACTTC
TRBJ1-2	NA	TRBD1	TRBV9	CASSPGGQNYGYTF	TGTGCCAGCAGCCCAGGGGGACAAAACTATGGCTACACCTTC
TRBJ1-3	NA	NA	TRBV15	CATSRVGGGDGNTIYF	TGTGCCACCAGCAGAGTGGGGGGAGGGGATGGAAACACCATATATTTT
TRBJ2-6	NA	NA	TRBV18	CASSPRWEGSGANVLTF	TGTGCCAGCTCACCACGCTGGGAAGGTTCTGGGGCCAACGTCCTGACTTTC
TRBJ2-4	NA	TRBD2	TRBV28	CASSSPHSSGRNIQYF	TGTGCCAGCAGTTCACCCCACTCCAGCGGGAGGAACATTCAGTACTTC
TRBJ2-3	NA	TRBD1	TRBV7-9	CASSLRQGALDTQYF	TGTGCCAGCAGCTTAAGACAGGGGGCACTAGATACGCAGTATTTT
TRBJ2-7	once	NA	TRBV18	CASSSQGTIYEQYF	TGTGCCAGCTCGTCTCAGGGGACGATCTACGAGCAGTACTTC
TRBJ1-1	NA	NA	TRBV7-2	CASSLGQEYTEAFF	TGTGCCAGCAGCTTAGGCCAGGAATACACTGAAGCTTTCTTT
TRBJ1-5	NA	NA	TRBV6-5	CASSPLSYSNQPQHF	TGTGCCAGCAGTCCCCTGAGTTATAGCAATCAGCCCCAGCATTTT
TRBJ1-6	NA	NA	TRBV11-1	CASRVSATRSPLHF	TGTGCCAGCCGAGTATCCGCGACAAGGTCACCCCTCCACTTT
TRBJ1-4	NA	NA	TRBV19	CASGGGRRQLNEKLFF	TGTGCCAGTGGAGGAGGGCGACGACAGCTTAATGAAAAACTGTTTTTT
TRBJ1-6	NA	NA	TRBV2	CASSVDQGNSPLHF	TGTGCCAGCAGTGTAGACCAAGGGAATTCACCCCTCCACTTT
TRBJ2-7	NA	TRBD1	TRBV30	CAWGQGAYEQYF	TGTGCCTGGGGACAGGGAGCCTACGAGCAGTACTTC
TRBJ1-3	few	TRBD1	TRBV3-1/TRBV3-2	CASSLADRGPYTIYF	TGTGCCAGCAGCCTGGCCGACAGGGGGCCATACACCATATATTTT
TRBJ2-1	NA	NA	TRBV7-6	CASSLGERGSSYNEQFF	TGTGCCAGCAGCTTAGGGGAAAGGGGTAGCTCCTACAATGAGCAGTTCTTC
TRBJ1-5	NA	TRBD1	TRBV6-2/TRBV6-3	CASSPRGLGQPQHF	TGTGCCAGCAGCCCGAGGGGGCTGGGGCAGCCCCAGCATTTT